This T cell receptor (beta chain) emerged from a study of T cells in Graves' hyperthyroidism and ophthalmopathy. Study-level information: Prior to any treatment, at the point of initial diagnosis, peripheral blood was collected. Broader study findings: The model predicted ophthalmopathy a median around six months before onset.

The sample holds many counts of this clonotype. What it binds is not known. The CDR3 has 15 residues. Germline assignment: CDR1 SGHRS and CDR2 YFSETQ. V lost 4 bases and J lost 5; bases outside the gene matches: 12. What was amplified from RNA transcripts were TCR beta CDR3 regions. HTBI primers were employed in a first-round RT-PCR of the TCR CDR3. A single record per CDR3 protein comes from TCRdb applying MiXCR to the multiplex PCR reads. The data contain over 500,000 distinct CDR3 sequences, 12% to 15% of them singletons. No progression to ophthalmopathy during 18 months of follow-up defined stable disease. Diagnostic assessment was based on clinical symptoms, serum thyroxine and TRAb, thyroid ultrasound and orbital computed tomography.

The clonotype comes from a woman between 40 and 50 years old with Graves' hyperthyroidism. Sequenced: blood. The V and J genes are TRBV5-1 and TRBJ2-7; 7 bases line up with TRBD1. The CDR3 sequence: CASSVSGTEGDEQYF. CDR3 DNA: TGCGCCAGCAGCGTATCCGGGACAGAGGGTGACGAGCAGTACTTC.